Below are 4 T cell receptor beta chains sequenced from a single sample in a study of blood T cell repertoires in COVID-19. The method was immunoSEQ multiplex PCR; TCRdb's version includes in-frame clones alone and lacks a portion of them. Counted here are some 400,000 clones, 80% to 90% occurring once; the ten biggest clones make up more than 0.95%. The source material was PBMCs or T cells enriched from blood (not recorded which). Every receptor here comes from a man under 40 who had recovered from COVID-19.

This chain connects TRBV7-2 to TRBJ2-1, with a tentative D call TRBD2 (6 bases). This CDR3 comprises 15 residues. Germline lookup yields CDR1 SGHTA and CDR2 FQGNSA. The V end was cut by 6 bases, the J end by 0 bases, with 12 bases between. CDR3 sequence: CASRIMGGSYNEQFF. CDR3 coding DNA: TGTGCCAGCAGAATAATGGGGGGCTCCTACAATGAGCAGTTCTTC.

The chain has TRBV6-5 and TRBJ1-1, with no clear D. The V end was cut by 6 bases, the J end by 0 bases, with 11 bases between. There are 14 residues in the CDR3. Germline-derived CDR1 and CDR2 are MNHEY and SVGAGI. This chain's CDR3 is CASREVDLNTEAFF. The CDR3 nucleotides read TGTGCCAGCAGAGAGGTTGATCTGAACACTGAAGCTTTCTTT.

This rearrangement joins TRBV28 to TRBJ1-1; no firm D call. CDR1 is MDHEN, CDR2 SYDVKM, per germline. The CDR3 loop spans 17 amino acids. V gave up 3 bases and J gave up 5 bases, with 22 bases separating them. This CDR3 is CASSLVEGGLIRTEAFF. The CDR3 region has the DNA TGTGCCAGCAGTTTGGTTGAGGGTGGGTTAATTAGGACTGAAGCTTTCTTT.

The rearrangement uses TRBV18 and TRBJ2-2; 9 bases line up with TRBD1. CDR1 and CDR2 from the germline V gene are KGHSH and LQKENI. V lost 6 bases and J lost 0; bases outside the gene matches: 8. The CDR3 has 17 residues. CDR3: CASSLRGTGPNTGELFF. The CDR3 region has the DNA TGTGCCAGCTCGCTGCGAGGGACAGGGCCGAACACCGGGGAGCTGTTTTTT.